This T cell receptor beta chain was retrieved from a study of blood T cell repertoires in COVID-19. The wider study: Samples taken during acute and convalescent COVID-19 were collected in the United States, Italy and Spain. In each case, the material was cDNA or gDNA derived from T cells, B-cell-depleted T cells, or PBMCs.

With 3 bases removed from V and 4 bases from J, the gap between germline ends came to 14 bases. The length of the CDR3 is 15 residues. From germline, CDR1 is MNHNS and CDR2 SASEGT. Per the original data handling: Cell counts per sample came from amplifying reference gene primers. The assay was immunoSEQ multiplex PCR, and TCRdb's table has in-frame clones only and misses some. V and J calls and clone size follow that table, whereas D and trimming were derived from the DNA. The data show about 64,000 clones, with approximately 90% seen just once and about 9.1% held by the top ten. This chain joins TRBV6-1 and TRBJ2-3; D possibly corresponds to TRBD2 (5 bases). This TCR was recovered from an elderly woman with active COVID-19. The sequenced material came from peripheral blood. CDR3 amino acids: CASSEASGLADTQYF. Written as DNA, the CDR3 is TGTGCCAGCAGTGAGGCATCGGGGTTGGCAGATACGCAGTATTTT.